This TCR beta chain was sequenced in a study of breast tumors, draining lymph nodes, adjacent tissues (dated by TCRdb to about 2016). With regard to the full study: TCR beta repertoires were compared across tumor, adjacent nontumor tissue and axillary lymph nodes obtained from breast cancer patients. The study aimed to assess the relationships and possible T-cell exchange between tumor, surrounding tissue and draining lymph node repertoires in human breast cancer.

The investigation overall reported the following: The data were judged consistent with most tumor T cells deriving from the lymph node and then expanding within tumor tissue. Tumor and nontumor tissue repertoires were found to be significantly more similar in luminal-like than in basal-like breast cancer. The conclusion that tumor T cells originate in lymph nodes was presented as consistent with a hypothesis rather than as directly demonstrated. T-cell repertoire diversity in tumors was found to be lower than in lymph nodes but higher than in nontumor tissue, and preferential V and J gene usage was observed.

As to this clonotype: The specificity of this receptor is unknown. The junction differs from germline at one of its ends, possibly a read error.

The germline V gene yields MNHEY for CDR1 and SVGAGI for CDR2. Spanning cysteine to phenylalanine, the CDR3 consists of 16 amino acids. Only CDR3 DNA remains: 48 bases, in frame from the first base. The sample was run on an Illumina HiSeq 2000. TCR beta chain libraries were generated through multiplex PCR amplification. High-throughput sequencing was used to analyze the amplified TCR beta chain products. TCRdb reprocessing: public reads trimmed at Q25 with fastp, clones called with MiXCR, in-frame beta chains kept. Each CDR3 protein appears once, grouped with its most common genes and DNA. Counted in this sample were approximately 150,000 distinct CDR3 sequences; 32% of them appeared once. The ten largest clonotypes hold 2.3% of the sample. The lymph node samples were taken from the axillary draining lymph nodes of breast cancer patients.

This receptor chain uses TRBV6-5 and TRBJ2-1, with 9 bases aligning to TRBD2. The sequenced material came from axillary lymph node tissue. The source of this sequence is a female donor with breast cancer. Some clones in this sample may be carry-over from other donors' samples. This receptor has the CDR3 CASSHTSSGAGDEQLF. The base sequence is TGTGCCAGCAGTCACACCTCTAGCGGGGCGGGCGATGAGCAGCTCTTC.